Below are 24 T cell receptor beta chains sequenced from a single sample in a study of blood T cell repertoires in COVID-19 (dated by TCRdb to 2018 to 2020). Library preparation employed the immunoSEQ multiplex PCR assay. TCRdb limited this immuneACCESS table to in-frame rearrangements with V and J called. A share of clones is missing; checked studies link under half to unresolved V genes, and the rest is unexplained. For this sample the table gives around 82,000 clones, of which about nine tenths were detected only once. The ten largest clones take up roughly 12% of the sample. Sample: peripheral blood. The source of these receptors is a man between 65 and 85 years old with active or convalescent COVID-19.

The V call is TRBV7-3, the J call TRBJ2-2; possible D gene TRBD2, 6 bases. The germline V and J ends were trimmed by 5 bases and 0 bases, with 16 bases remaining between them. Germline values: CDR1 SGHTA, CDR2 FQGTGA. This CDR3 region has 17 residues. CDR3 nucleotides: TGTGCCAGCAGCCCACCCCGTGGGGACTCGAACACCGGGGAGCTGTTTTTT. Translated, it gives CASSPPRGDSNTGELFF. The whole variable domain, remainder taken from reference TRBV7-3 and TRBJ2-2, is GAGVSQTPSNKVTEKGKYVELRCDPISGHTALYWYRQSLGQGPEFLIYFQGTGAADDSGLPNDRFFAVRPEGSVSTLKIQRTERGDSAVYLCASSPPRGDSNTGELFFGEGSRLTVL.

This clone was detected only once. The V call is TRBV2, the J call TRBJ1-1; D not resolved. The CDR3 consists of 12 residues. Germline-derived CDR1 and CDR2 are SNHLY and FYNNEI. Trimming shortened V by 6 bases and J by 11 bases, and 16 bases separated the two germline ends. Written as DNA, the CDR3 is TGTGCCAGCAGAGGCGGACTGTACTACGCTTTCTTT. Protein: CASRGGLYYAFF.

The rearrangement uses TRBV4-1 and TRBJ2-7; 7 bases are a match to TRBD2. From germline, CDR1 is MGHRA and CDR2 YSYEKL. V trimming: 3 bases; J trimming: 3 bases; junction bases outside the gene matches: 5. The CDR3 covers 14 residues. The CDR3 DNA follows: TGCGCCAGCAGCCAGAACAGCGGGGACTACGAGCAGTACTTC. Protein product: CASSQNSGDYEQYF.

V is TRBV10-3 and J is TRBJ1-2; 8 bases align to TRBD1. CDR3 length: 18 residues. The germline V gene encodes CDR1 ENHRY and CDR2 SYGVKD. Trimming removed 4 bases from V and 0 bases from J; junction bases left unmatched: 13. The CDR3 coding sequence is TGTGCCATCAGTGCCCTGGACAGGGCGGAGGGAGCTAACTATGGCTACACCTTC. It codes for CAISALDRAEGANYGYTF.

The chain couples TRBV18 to TRBJ2-2, with D unclear. This CDR3 comprises 13 residues. V was trimmed by 1 base and J by 4 bases, leaving 4 bases between them. CDR1 is KGHSH, CDR2 LQKENI, per germline. CDR3 sequence (DNA): TGTGCCAGCTCACCACGGAGCACCGGGGAGCTGTTTTTT. It is translated as CASSPRSTGELFF.

The chain employs TRBV18 and TRBJ2-5, with 12 nucleotides matching TRBD2. The J segment lost 3 bases and the V segment lost 6 bases, leaving 8 bases of the junction unmatched. Germline CDR1 and CDR2: KGHSH and LQKENI. The CDR3 has 16 amino acids. The CDR3: CASSQYRTSGEETQYF. The CDR3 coding sequence is TGTGCCAGCTCCCAGTACCGGACTAGCGGGGAAGAGACCCAGTACTTC. The variable domain in full, with the rest retrieved from reference TRBV18 and TRBJ2-5, is NAGVMQNPRHLVRRRGQEARLRCSPMKGHSHVYWYRQLPEEGLKFMVYLQKENIIDESGMPKERFSAEFPKEGPSILRIQQVVRGDSAAYFCASSQYRTSGEETQYFGPGTRLLVL.

This clone was seen just once. The genes are TRBV4-3 and TRBJ2-7; 7 bases map to TRBD1. The germline V gene encodes CDR1 LGHNA and CDR2 YSLEER. Trimming took 4 bases from V and 2 from J; bases not matched to a gene: 8. The CDR3 covers 15 residues. The CDR3 loop is CASSPSLGTAYEQYF. The CDR3 nucleotides are TGCGCCAGCAGCCCCAGCCTGGGGACAGCCTACGAGCAGTACTTC.

The gene calls are TRBV5-1 and TRBJ2-1, with TRBD1 as a possible D gene (6 bases). The V end lost 4 bases, the J end lost 12 bases, and 17 bases lay between the germline ends. CDR3 length: 13 amino acids. Germline loops: CDR1 SGHRS, CDR2 YFSETQ. The CDR3 bases are TGCGCCAGCAGCCCAGGGTTACAGGGTAGGCAGTTCTTC. Protein product: CASSPGLQGRQFF. Drawing the rest from reference TRBV5-1 and TRBJ2-1, the complete variable domain is KAGVTQTPRYLIKTRGQQVTLSCSPISGHRSVSWYQQTPGQGLQFLFEYFSETQRNKGNFPGRFSGRQFSNSRSEMNVSTLELGDSALYLCASSPGLQGRQFFGPGTRLTVL.

The chain has TRBV10-2 and TRBJ1-2, with D maybe TRBD1 (6 bases). CDR1 WSHSY and CDR2 SAAADI come from the germline V gene. The CDR3 runs 19 residues. V gave up 0 bases and J gave up 3 bases, with 23 bases separating them. This CDR3 is CASSESGAFGRGRDYGYTF. In DNA, the CDR3 is TGCGCCAGCAGTGAGTCGGGGGCGTTCGGTAGAGGGCGAGACTATGGCTACACCTTC.

The chain couples TRBV2 to TRBJ1-4, with 9 bases fitting TRBD1. Germline CDR1 SNHLY, CDR2 FYNNEI. The CDR3 spans 15 residues. The J segment lost 3 bases and the V segment lost 11 bases, leaving 10 bases of the junction unmatched. The CDR3 sequence is CAAKQGARANEKLFF. The CDR3 DNA sequence: TGTGCCGCCAAACAGGGGGCGCGGGCTAATGAAAAACTGTTTTTT.

The chain employs TRBV4-3 and TRBJ1-1; D is unresolved. Germline V gene lookup returns CDR1 LGHNA and CDR2 YSLEER. The germline V and J ends were trimmed by 0 bases and 3 bases, with 11 bases remaining between them. The CDR3 loop spans 15 amino acids. The CDR3 loop is CASSQENEADTEAFF. In DNA form, the CDR3 reads TGCGCCAGCAGCCAAGAAAACGAGGCGGACACTGAAGCTTTCTTT.

This chain links TRBV11-2 with TRBJ2-7, with 8 bases that match TRBD1. The CDR3 contains 13 residues. Germline CDR1 and CDR2: SGHAT and FQNNGV. V gave up 4 bases and J gave up 6 bases; unmatched junction bases: 5. The CDR3 DNA follows: TGTGCCAGCAGCTCTTGGACAGGGATCGAGCAGTACTTC. This translates into CASSSWTGIEQYF. Using reference TRBV11-2 and TRBJ2-7 for the parts outside the CDR3, the full variable domain is EAGVAQSPRYKIIEKRQSVAFWCNPISGHATLYWYQQILGQGPKLLIQFQNNGVVDDSQLPKDRFSAERLKGVDSTLKIQPAKLEDSAVYLCASSSWTGIEQYFGPGTRLTVT.

This clone was seen once. This chain uses TRBV24-1 with TRBJ1-5; weak D call: TRBD1 (5 bases). In germline, CDR1 is KGHDR, CDR2 SFDVKD. V lost 7 bases to trimming and J lost 1 base, with 7 bases between them. This CDR3 is built from 13 residues. CDR3 amino acids: CATRQESNQPQHF. In DNA, the CDR3 is TGTGCCACCAGACAGGAGAGCAATCAGCCCCAGCATTTT.

The chain links TRBV3-1 (or the pseudogene TRBV3-2) to TRBJ2-5; TRBD2 might be the D (6 bases). V dropped 0 bases and J dropped 5 bases, with 10 bases sitting between them. Germline V CDR1 and CDR2: LGHDT, YNNKEL (reference sequence). The CDR3 contains 14 residues. The CDR3 region is CASSQDQGRETQYF. The CDR3 DNA sequence: TGTGCCAGCAGCCAAGATCAAGGGAGGGAGACCCAGTACTTC.

This chain connects TRBV20-1 to TRBJ1-2; 10 nucleotides align to TRBD1. The germline V gene encodes CDR1 DFQATT and CDR2 SNEGSKA (reference sequence). The CDR3 consists of 15 residues. The V segment lost 3 bases and the J segment 6 bases; nucleotides outside the gene matches: 10. The CDR3 protein is CSASADGTGVHGYTF. The CDR3, as DNA: TGCAGTGCTAGTGCCGATGGGACAGGGGTGCATGGCTACACCTTC.

The chain is built from TRBV11-2 and TRBJ2-7, with D maybe TRBD1 (6 bases). The germline V and J ends were trimmed by 7 bases and 6 bases, with 19 bases remaining between them. The germline V gene encodes CDR1 SGHAT and CDR2 FQNNGV. The CDR3 is 14 residues long. CDR3 in amino acids: CASKFPWTVSEQYF. For the CDR3, the DNA is TGTGCCAGCAAATTCCCGTGGACAGTCAGCGAGCAGTACTTC.

This chain uses TRBV2 with TRBJ1-5; 10 bases match TRBD1. This CDR3 is 15 amino acids long. Trimming took 8 bases from V and 0 from J; bases not matched to a gene: 4. Germline assignment: CDR1 SNHLY and CDR2 FYNNEI. DNA of the CDR3: TGTGCCAGCCGAAGGACAGGGGGTAGCAATCAGCCCCAGCATTTT. Translating gives CASRRTGGSNQPQHF.

V and J are TRBV5-1 and TRBJ2-3, with 13 bases identical to TRBD2. Germline V gene data show CDR1 as SGHRS and CDR2 as YFSETQ. Trimming at V came to 4 bases and at J to 11 bases, leaving 13 bases not matched to a gene. This CDR3 has 16 amino acids. For the CDR3, the DNA is TGCGCCAGCAGCCCTCGGACTAGCGGGGGCTTGGTGGGGCAGTATTTT. Translating gives CASSPRTSGGLVGQYF. The complete variable domain, with remaining parts taken from reference TRBV5-1 and TRBJ2-3, reads KAGVTQTPRYLIKTRGQQVTLSCSPISGHRSVSWYQQTPGQGLQFLFEYFSETQRNKGNFPGRFSGRQFSNSRSEMNVSTLELGDSALYLCASSPRTSGGLVGQYFGPGTRLTVL.

This clone was detected only once. V gene TRBV13 combines with J gene TRBJ2-3; the D is unclear. V lost 5 bases, J lost 4 bases, and 13 bases lay in between. The CDR3 is made up of 14 amino acids. Germline CDR1 and CDR2: PRHDT and FYEKMQ (reference sequence). Here the CDR3 DNA reads TGTGCCAGCAGCAGAGATCCCTCTTCAGATACGCAGTATTTT. Translated, it gives CASSRDPSSDTQYF.

V is TRBV12-3 or TRBV12-4 and J is TRBJ1-2; D is perhaps TRBD1 (5 bases). The CDR3 covers 12 residues. Between the trimmed V and J ends, which lost 8 bases and 4 bases, there was a span of 11 bases. The CDR3 nucleotides are TGTGCCAGCTCTCAACAGGTCTATGGCTACACCTTC. The encoded protein is CASSQQVYGYTF.

The chain joins TRBV7-2 to TRBJ1-6; 7 nucleotides align to TRBD1. The CDR3 runs 16 residues. After removal of 3 bases from V and 7 bases from J, the junction contained 9 bases not matched to a gene. Germline CDR1 reads SGHTA; CDR2 reads FQGNSA. DNA of the CDR3: TGTGCCAGCAGCTTTATCCAGGGGGTATGGAATTCACCCCTCCACTTT. This translates into CASSFIQGVWNSPLHF.

The V gene is TRBV4-2, the J gene TRBJ1-5; D remains unclear. The germline V gene has CDR1 LGHNA and CDR2 YNFKEQ. The CDR3 runs to 15 residues. V was trimmed by 1 base and J by 0 bases, leaving 7 bases between them. Here the CDR3 reads CASSQVQYSNQPQHF. For the CDR3, the DNA is TGTGCCAGCAGCCAAGTCCAGTATAGCAATCAGCCCCAGCATTTT.

CDR3 amino acids: CSVDRGEYGYTF. CDR3 DNA: TGCAGCGTTGACCGGGGAGAGTATGGCTACACCTTC. The V and J genes are TRBV29-1 and TRBJ1-2, with D unresolved. V gave up 3 bases and J gave up 5 bases, with 10 bases separating them. Germline CDR1 and CDR2: SQVTM and ANQGSEA. This CDR3 is built from 12 residues.

This clone has just one count. The CDR3 reads CASSSLAGGLAEQFF. The CDR3 DNA sequence: TGTGCCAGCAGCTCACTAGCGGGGGGGCTTGCTGAGCAGTTCTTC. V usage is TRBV7-9 and J usage is TRBJ2-1, with TRBD2 matching over 13 bases. After removal of 4 bases from V and 9 bases from J, the junction contained 6 bases not matched to a gene. Germline CDR1 and CDR2: SEHNR and FQNEAQ (reference sequence). This CDR3 is built from 15 residues.